This T cell receptor beta chain was found in a study of OX40 agonist ivuxolimab in advanced cancers. The wider study: Every 2 weeks, patients got intravenous ivuxolimab at one of six dose levels (0.01-10 mg/kg). Regarding the study as a whole: Both blood CD4+ and CD8+ T cells showed clonal growth by week 6 at 0.1 to 3.0 mg/kg. On average, CD8+ T cells showed a greater number of expanded clones than CD4+.

This clone was observed a handful of times. Its antigen is not known. The table came from immunoSEQ multiplex PCR; TCRdb's copy has only in-frame clones and leaves some out. Here the sample spans about 150,000 clones, 85% to 95% being singletons. The sample was CD4+ or CD8+ T cells sorted from blood, taken in a trial of the OX40 agonist ivuxolimab. This clonotype originated in an adult with an advanced solid tumor such as melanoma, head and neck, liver or kidney cancer.

CDR3: CASSRRVDNYGYTF. CDR3 coding DNA: TGCGCCAGCAGCCGGCGGGTGGATAACTATGGCTACACCTTC. The chain links TRBV5-1 to TRBJ1-2; D is ambiguous. Trimming took off 4 bases at V and 1 base at J, with 11 bases between the two ends. The CDR3 loop spans 14 amino acids. Germline lookup yields CDR1 SGHRS and CDR2 YFSETQ. Together with reference TRBV5-1 and TRBJ1-2, the CDR3 gives the full variable domain: KAGVTQTPRYLIKTRGQQVTLSCSPISGHRSVSWYQQTPGQGLQFLFEYFSETQRNKGNFPGRFSGRQFSNSRSEMNVSTLELGDSALYLCASSRRVDNYGYTFGSGTRLTVV.